Each of the 29 T cell receptor beta chains below was sequenced from the same sample in a study of cytomegalovirus exposure and HLA in healthy donors. Use of 60 Vbeta and 13 Jbeta primers characterized the PCR. This table comes from immunoSEQ multiplex PCR, and its TCRdb copy is limited to in-frame clones, with some not included. The top ten hold roughly 2% of the sample, which has around 300,000 clones, 70% to 90% seen once. The sequencing sample was made of PBMCs. The origin of the receptors is a woman aged 40-49 years in good health and CMV-seropositive.

The chain links TRBV6-5 to TRBJ2-1, with 9 bases lining up with TRBD2. This CDR3 has 11 residues. V lost 2 bases, J lost 14 bases, and 1 base stayed unmatched. Germline CDR1 reads MNHEY; CDR2 reads SVGAGI. CDR3 in DNA: TGTGCCAGCAGTTACGGCGGGAGGGAGTTCTTC. Protein: CASSYGGREFF.

This clone appeared a single time. The rearrangement joins TRBV15 to TRBJ1-1, with D uncertain. The germline V gene has CDR1 LNHNV and CDR2 YYDKDF (reference sequence). This CDR3 is built from 14 residues. The V end was cut by 0 bases, the J end by 1 base, with 6 bases between. The CDR3 coding sequence is TGTGCCACCAGCAGAGATAGTTGGAACACTGAAGCTTTCTTT. Translation gives CATSRDSWNTEAFF.

The genes are TRBV5-4 and TRBJ2-1, with 10 bases aligning to TRBD2. From germline, CDR1 is SGHNT and CDR2 YYREEE (reference sequence). The V segment lost 4 bases and the J segment 6 bases; nucleotides outside the gene matches: 7. This CDR3 spans 15 amino acids. DNA of the CDR3: TGTGCCAGCAGCCTAGGGACTAGCGCCACCAATGAGCAGTTCTTC. This sequence encodes CASSLGTSATNEQFF.

This clone has more than one count but fewer than ten. The gene calls are TRBV28 and TRBJ1-1; D is possibly TRBD1 (5 bases). The CDR3 loop spans 13 amino acids. Germline-derived CDR1 and CDR2 are MDHEN and SYDVKM. Between the trimmed V and J ends, which lost 7 bases and 4 bases, there was a span of 13 bases. The CDR3 region has the DNA TGTGCCAGCATGGAGACGGGGGGCACTGAAGCTTTCTTT. It yields the protein CASMETGGTEAFF.

This chain uses TRBV7-2 with TRBJ1-1; D not certain. CDR1 SGHTA and CDR2 FQGNSA come from the germline V gene. The V end was cut by 0 bases, the J end by 5 bases, with 16 bases between. CDR3 length: 16 residues. The CDR3 loop reads CASSLASRVAGTEAFF. In DNA, the CDR3 is TGTGCCAGCAGCTTAGCGTCTCGGGTGGCGGGTACTGAAGCTTTCTTT.

The sample holds one count of this clone. An end of the junction does not agree with germline; a read error may underlie this. As DNA, the CDR3 is TGTTCCAGCAGCTCACAGGGGACTAGCACAGATACGCAGTATTTT. It is translated as CSSSSQGTSTDTQYF. V usage is TRBV7-9 and J usage is TRBJ2-3; perhaps TRBD1 as D (7 bases). The CDR3 loop spans 15 amino acids. Germline assignment: CDR1 SEHNR and CDR2 FQNEAQ (reference sequence). Full variable domain (outside the CDR3, taken from reference TRBV7-9 and TRBJ2-3): DTGVSQNPRHKITKRGQNVTFRCDPISEHNRLYWYRQTLGQGPEFLTYFQNEAQLEKSRLLSDRFSAERPKGSFSTLEIQRTEQGDSAMYLCSSSSQGTSTDTQYFGPGTRLTVL.

In DNA form, the CDR3 reads TGTGCCAGCAGCCCCGGGACTAACTCAAGAGATACGCAGTATTTT. Translation gives CASSPGTNSRDTQYF. V is TRBV11-3 and J is TRBJ2-3, with 7 bases identical to TRBD2. Per the germline V gene, CDR1 is SGHNT and CDR2 is YENEEA. The trim removed 5 bases at V and 5 bases at J, leaving 10 bases unmatched. This CDR3 spans 15 amino acids.

This clone was seen once. The chain couples TRBV5-5 to TRBJ1-2; 12 positions match TRBD1. CDR1 SGHKS and CDR2 YYEKEE come from the germline V gene (reference sequence). The CDR3 has 14 amino acids. The ends lost 2 bases at V and 7 bases at J; junction bases unmatched: 3. The CDR3 DNA is TGTGCCAGCAGCTTACGGGACAGGGGGCTTGGCTACACCTTC. Residues: CASSLRDRGLGYTF.

The chain has TRBV29-1 and TRBJ1-2; D is possibly TRBD1 (5 bases). The V end lost 6 bases, the J end lost 6 bases, and 17 bases lay between the germline ends. The germline V gene encodes CDR1 SQVTM and CDR2 ANQGSEA. The CDR3 spans 13 residues. The CDR3 DNA sequence: TGCAGCGTGGTGGGGCTAACTGGGGATGGCTACACCTTC. As protein: CSVVGLTGDGYTF.

The sample holds a few counts of this clone. The chain links TRBV5-4 to TRBJ2-5, with D unresolved. Germline lookup yields CDR1 SGHNT and CDR2 YYREEE (reference sequence). Trimming shortened V by 3 bases and J by 2 bases, and 2 bases separated the two germline ends. CDR3 size: 11 residues. The DNA of the CDR3 is TGTGCCAGCAGCTCACAAGAGACCCAGTACTTC. This sequence encodes CASSSQETQYF.

The gene calls are TRBV19 and TRBJ2-1; 11 bases agree with TRBD2. This CDR3 region has 13 residues. J was trimmed by 8 bases and V by 7 bases; bases with no gene match: 4. Germline V gene lookup returns CDR1 LNHDA and CDR2 SQIVND (reference sequence). In nucleotides, the CDR3 is TGTGCCAGTAAACTAGCGGGAGTCTATGAGCAGTTCTTC. It encodes CASKLAGVYEQFF.

CDR3 residues: CASSPPRTGHLGNTIYF. CDR3 in DNA: TGTGCCAGCAGTCCCCCCCGTACAGGTCACCTTGGAAACACCATATATTTT. The chain employs TRBV28 and TRBJ1-3; D may be TRBD1 (5 bases). The CDR3 consists of 17 residues. V was trimmed by 5 bases and J by 3 bases, leaving 20 bases between them. Germline V gene sequence: CDR1 MDHEN, CDR2 SYDVKM.

The chain has TRBV28 and TRBJ2-1; tentatively, D is TRBD2 (6 bases). Germline V gene sequence: CDR1 MDHEN, CDR2 SYDVKM. The germline V and J ends were trimmed by 6 bases and 12 bases, with 12 bases remaining between them. This CDR3 has 11 residues. The CDR3 nucleotides read TGTGCCAGCAGCCTGGCCGGGGGGCAGTTCTTC. Translating gives CASSLAGGQFF.

This rearrangement joins TRBV7-2 to TRBJ2-3, with 7 bases that match TRBD1. The CDR3 loop spans 13 amino acids. J lost 5 bases, V lost 6 bases, and 5 bases had no gene match. Looked up from germline, CDR1 is SGHTA and CDR2 is FQGNSA. As DNA, the CDR3 is TGTGCCAGCAGACAGGGGCCACAAGATACGCAGTATTTT. Its translation: CASRQGPQDTQYF.

The genes are TRBV6-6 and TRBJ2-5; 7 nucleotides match TRBD1. Near its end, the DNA agrees better with TRBJ2-7, so the J call may be wrong. This CDR3 is 15 amino acids long. Per the germline V gene, CDR1 is MNHNY and CDR2 is SVGAGI (reference sequence). This CDR3 reads CASSSRQGVSYEQYF. The CDR3 region has the DNA TGTGCCAGCAGTTCACGACAGGGAGTCTCCTACGAGCAGTACTTC.

The V call is TRBV19, the J call TRBJ2-2; TRBD1 aligns across 8 bases. This CDR3 is 17 amino acids long. Germline CDR1 is LNHDA and CDR2 is SQIVND (reference sequence). V was pared by 9 bases and J by 4 bases, with 16 bases of the junction left unmatched. CDR3 DNA sequence: TGTGCCAGCTACAGGGGGACCGAGATTCGAGGCACCGGGGAGCTGTTTTTT. Encoded protein: CASYRGTEIRGTGELFF. Looking up the rest from reference TRBV19 and TRBJ2-2 gives the full variable domain: DGGITQSPKYLFRKEGQNVTLSCEQNLNHDAMYWYRQDPGQGLRLIYYSQIVNDFQKGDIAEGYSVSREKKESFPLTVTSAQKNPTAFYLCASYRGTEIRGTGELFFGEGSRLTVL.

This chain joins TRBV6-5 and TRBJ2-1; TRBD2 aligns across 16 bases. The CDR3 is 15 amino acids. CDR1 and CDR2 (germline): MNHEY, SVGAGI. The V gene end was trimmed by 6 bases and the J gene end by 8 bases; junction bases not matched to a gene: 4. This CDR3 is CASSPGTSGRDEQFF. The CDR3 bases are TGTGCCAGCAGCCCCGGGACTAGCGGGAGGGATGAGCAGTTCTTC.

In nucleotides, the CDR3 is TGTGCCTGGAGTCAGGCCGCGACTGAAGCTTTCTTT. Its protein is CAWSQAATEAFF. The chain recombines TRBV30 with TRBJ1-1; D is undetermined. CDR3 length equals 12 residues. V was shortened by 2 bases and J by 5 bases, with 9 bases between the two germline ends. CDR1 and CDR2 (germline): GTSNPN, SVGIG (reference sequence).

A remark on this clone: Other DNA sequences in the same sample also yield this CDR3. The rearrangement links TRBV29-1 to TRBJ1-2, with a tentative D call TRBD1 (6 bases). Germline CDR1 reads SQVTM; CDR2 reads ANQGSEA. With 3 bases removed from V and 5 bases from J, the gap between germline ends came to 7 bases. The CDR3 has 11 residues. CDR3 sequence: CSVDRGYGYTF. The CDR3 nucleotides are TGCAGCGTTGACAGGGGTTATGGCTACACCTTC.

The genes are TRBV27 and TRBJ1-1; possible D gene TRBD1, 5 bases. V lost 5 bases to trimming and J lost 5 bases, with 15 bases between them. Germline V lookup: CDR1 MNHEY, CDR2 SMNVEV (reference sequence). The CDR3 consists of 14 residues. The CDR3 DNA follows: TGTGCCAGCAGTCAACTCGGCCCAGGGACTGAAGCTTTCTTT. It codes for CASSQLGPGTEAFF.

This rearrangement joins TRBV9 to TRBJ1-3; TRBD1 matches 7 bases. V lost 3 bases, J lost 4 bases, and 7 bases stayed unmatched. Germline CDR1 SGDLS, CDR2 YYNGEE. This CDR3 is 15 amino acids long. CDR3 DNA sequence: TGTGCCAGCAGCGACCTGACAGGGTTCGGAAACACCATATATTTT. The encoded protein is CASSDLTGFGNTIYF.

This chain joins TRBV2 and TRBJ1-1; 10 nucleotides match TRBD1. The CDR3 has 14 residues. The germline V gene encodes CDR1 SNHLY and CDR2 FYNNEI. The V and J ends lost 8 bases and 5 bases, in that order; junction bases with no gene match: 8. In DNA, the CDR3 is TGTGCCAGCGGATCAGGACAGGGGGGAACTGAAGCTTTCTTT. It translates to CASGSGQGGTEAFF. The full variable domain, in which reference TRBV2 and TRBJ1-1 provide the parts outside the CDR3, is EPEVTQTPSHQVTQMGQEVILRCVPISNHLYFYWYRQILGQKVEFLVSFYNNEISEKSEIFDDQFSVERPDGSNFTLKIRSTKLEDSAMYFCASGSGQGGTEAFFGQGTRLTVV.

This clone was seen once. The rearrangement links TRBV6-5 to TRBJ1-2; no clear D gene. There are 15 residues in the CDR3. V was cut by 6 bases and J by 2 bases, with 16 bases left in between. The germline V gene has CDR1 MNHEY and CDR2 SVGAGI. The CDR3 DNA reads TGTGCCAGCAGGCCGGCGGCTTTGGTGAACTATGGCTACACCTTC. Encoded protein: CASRPAALVNYGYTF.

The chain combines TRBV21-1 with TRBJ2-2; TRBD2, the table's D call, was not compared with the DNA. TRBV21-1 is a documented pseudogene. This CDR3 has 13 residues. The CDR3 sequence is CASSRGITGELFF. CDR3 nucleotide sequence: TGTGCCAGCAGTCGGGGTATCACCGGGGAGCTGTTTTTT.

This sequence joins TRBV11-2 and TRBJ1-6; unclear D gene. Germline CDR1 and CDR2: SGHAT and FQNNGV. The CDR3 runs 13 residues. V was clipped by 4 bases and J by 9 bases, with 10 bases between them. CDR3 region: CASSSLQFSPLHF. As DNA, the CDR3 is TGTGCCAGCAGCTCCTTACAGTTTTCACCCCTCCACTTT.

On this clone: This CDR3 is also generated by other DNA sequences in the sample. The rearrangement uses TRBV19 and TRBJ2-7; D ambiguous. Germline CDR1 is LNHDA and CDR2 is SQIVND (reference sequence). V lost 3 bases to trimming and J lost 2 bases, with 11 bases between them. The CDR3 covers 14 residues. CDR3 in amino acids: CASSISQSTYEQYF. In nucleotides, the CDR3 is TGTGCCAGTAGTATTAGCCAGTCTACCTACGAGCAGTACTTC. Drawing the rest from reference TRBV19 and TRBJ2-7, the complete variable domain is DGGITQSPKYLFRKEGQNVTLSCEQNLNHDAMYWYRQDPGQGLRLIYYSQIVNDFQKGDIAEGYSVSREKKESFPLTVTSAQKNPTAFYLCASSISQSTYEQYFGPGTRLTVT.

The genes are TRBV7-8 and TRBJ1-3; possible D gene TRBD1, 5 bases. The CDR3 has 19 residues. V was clipped by 4 bases and J by 0 bases, with 22 bases between them. Germline CDR1 is SGHVS and CDR2 is FQNEAQ. CDR3 loop: CASSSLSAGGFFSGNTIYF. CDR3 in DNA: TGTGCCAGCAGCTCCCTAAGCGCGGGGGGATTTTTCTCTGGAAACACCATATATTTT.

V and J are TRBV2 and TRBJ2-5, with 8 bases aligning to TRBD2. Trimming at V came to 2 bases and at J to 1 base, leaving 6 bases not matched to a gene. Germline V gene data show CDR1 as SNHLY and CDR2 as FYNNEI. The CDR3 loop spans 16 amino acids. The CDR3: CASSEFPSGSQETQYF. CDR3 in DNA: TGTGCCAGCAGTGAATTTCCTAGCGGGTCCCAAGAGACCCAGTACTTC.

The chain joins TRBV6-6 to TRBJ1-1; no clear D. The CDR3 sequence is 11 residues long. Germline V CDR1 and CDR2: MNHNY, SVGAGI (reference sequence). V was trimmed by 7 bases and J by 1 base, leaving 4 bases between them. The CDR3 DNA is TGTGCCAGCATTCAGAACACTGAAGCTTTCTTT. Translation: CASIQNTEAFF.